Given below is one TCR beta chain in context. Its antigen remains unknown. Clones were sequenced by immunoSEQ multiplex PCR, and TCRdb holds only the in-frame ones, with some missing. The sample holds 70,000 or so clones, less than 90% seen once. The data were taken from a study of PD-L1 blockade in urothelial cancer. In the study overall: Atezolizumab therapy began for patients at some point between 2014 and 2015, dosed at 1,200 mg intravenously every 3 weeks. Blood samples had a median of 141,255 T cells, tens of thousands of unique TCRs, and clonality roughly 0.08.

It was locally advanced or metastatic urothelial carcinoma that patients had. Findings and limits, study-wide: Stronger expansion of tumor-associated clones in blood at 3 weeks distinguished durable-benefit patients.

Germline loops: CDR1 SGHNT, CDR2 YYREEE (reference sequence). There are 19 residues in the CDR3. With V trimmed by 1 base and J by 0 bases, 7 bases remained unmatched. The input for sequencing was PBMCs, taken around atezolizumab (anti-PD-L1) treatment. This chain connects TRBV5-4 to TRBJ2-2, with TRBD2 identical over 12 bases. The sequence was collected from a man aged 65 to 85 with urothelial cancer. DNA for the CDR3: TGTGCCAGCAGCTTGTTGCTAGCGGGAGGGCCCGCGAACACCGGGGAGCTGTTTTTT. Protein product: CASSLLLAGGPANTGELFF. The full variable domain, in which reference TRBV5-4 and TRBJ2-2 provide the parts outside the CDR3, is ETGVTQSPTHLIKTRGQQVTLRCSSQSGHNTVSWYQQALGQGPQFIFQYYREEENGRGNFPPRFSGLQFPNYSSELNVNALELDDSALYLCASSLLLAGGPANTGELFFGEGSRLTVL.